Described below is a single T cell receptor beta chain sequence and its context. It was with a sample-barcoded 5' primer and a J-beta primer mix that a second PCR of roughly 7 to 12 cycles was run. TCRdb ran MiXCR on the 5' RACE reads and lists one entry per CDR3 protein. Of hundreds of thousands of distinct CDR3 sequences in the sample, under 25% are singletons; the top ten hold roughly 3.9%. These data come from a study of blood T cells in healthy people across ages. The specimen sequenced was blood. The sequence was collected from a man aged 65 to 85 in good health.

CDR3 in DNA: TGTGCCAGCAGTCGACAGGGGGGTACCATTAACACTGAAGCTTTCTTT. This sequence encodes CASSRQGGTINTEAFF. The V and J genes are TRBV12-3 or TRBV12-4 and TRBJ1-1; 9 bases are a match to TRBD1. The length of the CDR3 is 16 residues. J was trimmed by 2 bases and V by 5 bases; bases with no gene match: 9.